This T cell receptor (beta chain) was captured by sequencing in a study of blood T cell repertoires in COVID-19. V was shortened by 0 bases and J by 5 bases, with 17 bases between the two germline ends. This CDR3 spans 17 amino acids. CDR1 is SGHVS, CDR2 FQNEAQ, per germline. TCRdb's copy holds only in-frame clones and misses some; the assay was immunoSEQ multiplex PCR. The sample carries 150,000 to 200,000 clones, 85% to 95% recorded once. The source is a woman aged 45-65 years with acute or convalescent COVID-19. The sequenced material came from peripheral blood. The rearrangement links TRBV7-8 to TRBJ2-1; D is undetermined. The CDR3 DNA reads TGTGCCAGCAGCTTAGCGACCGGGTTGGTGCAAGACAATGAGCAGTTCTTC. This encodes CASSLATGLVQDNEQFF. Based on the CDR3 plus reference TRBV7-8 and TRBJ2-1, the full variable domain is GAGVSQSPRYKVAKRGQDVALRCDPISGHVSLFWYQQALGQGPEFLTYFQNEAQLDKSGLPSDRFFAERPEGSVSTLKIQRTQQEDSAVYLCASSLATGLVQDNEQFFGPGTRLTVL.